The clone carrying this TCR beta chain has a count of ten or more. The antigen remains unidentified. The CDR3 runs to 15 residues. Germline trimming cut 2 bases from V and 3 bases from J; bases unmatched to any gene: 3. Quantitative 5'-RACE with molecular barcodes was used to make the TCR beta libraries. TCRdb used MiXCR to reprocess the 5' RACE reads, holding one entry per CDR3 protein. The sample gives hundreds of thousands of distinct CDR3 sequences, roughly 17% of which show up once; 0.85% to 1.3% is in the top ten. This entry comes from a study of CD8 T cells in ankylosing spondylitis. Study results and caveats: Several highly homologous variants made up a TCR beta motif, and this motif appeared characteristic of ankylosing spondylitis blood.

The sequenced material came from blood, either unsorted or a sorted T cell fraction (not recorded which). This sequence originates from a male donor with ankylosing spondylitis. The gene calls are TRBV12-3 or TRBV12-4 and TRBJ2-7, with TRBD2 identical over 11 bases. The CDR3 region has the DNA TGTGCCAGCAGTTTATCTAGCGGGGGGAACTACGAGCAGTACTTC. Protein: CASSLSSGGNYEQYF.